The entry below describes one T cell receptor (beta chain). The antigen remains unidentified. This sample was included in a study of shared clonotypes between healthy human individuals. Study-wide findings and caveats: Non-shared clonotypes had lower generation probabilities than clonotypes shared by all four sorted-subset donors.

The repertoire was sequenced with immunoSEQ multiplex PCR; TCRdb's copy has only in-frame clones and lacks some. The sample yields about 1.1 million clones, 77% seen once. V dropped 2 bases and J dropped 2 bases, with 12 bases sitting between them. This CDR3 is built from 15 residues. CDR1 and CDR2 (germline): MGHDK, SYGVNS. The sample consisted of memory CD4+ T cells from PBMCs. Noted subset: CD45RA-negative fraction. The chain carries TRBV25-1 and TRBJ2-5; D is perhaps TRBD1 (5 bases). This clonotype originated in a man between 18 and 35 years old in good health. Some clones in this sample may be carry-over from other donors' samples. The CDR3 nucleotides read TGTGCCAGCAGTGAACCCCCAGGGCTTCAAGAGACCCAGTACTTC. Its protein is CASSEPPGLQETQYF.